These 29 T cell receptor beta chains originate from one sample sequenced in a study of T cell changes during pregnancy in multiple sclerosis. Using immunoSEQ multiplex PCR, the repertoire was profiled, and TCRdb retains in-frame clones only, with some absent. The data hold 57,000 or so clones, with roughly 88% observed a single time. The sequenced sample was peripheral blood, obtained in the first trimester of pregnancy. These receptors originate from a female donor with multiple sclerosis, enrolled in a pregnancy study.

The V and J genes are TRBV5-1 and TRBJ2-7; D remains unclear. The V end was cut by 0 bases, the J end by 3 bases, with 10 bases between. Germline V gives CDR1 SGHRS, CDR2 YFSETQ. This CDR3 has 14 amino acids. CDR3 sequence: CASSLAVADYEQYF. The CDR3 DNA is TGCGCCAGCAGCTTGGCCGTCGCAGACTACGAGCAGTACTTC.

The rearrangement uses TRBV5-6 and TRBJ1-1; tentatively, D is TRBD1 (6 bases). CDR3 length: 17 amino acids. V lost 3 bases and J lost 3, with 21 bases in between. Germline CDR1 is SGHDT and CDR2 is YYEEEE. The CDR3: CASSSQWGLKGDTEAFF. In nucleotides, the CDR3 is TGTGCCAGCAGCTCTCAGTGGGGTCTGAAGGGGGACACTGAAGCTTTCTTT.

The CDR3 DNA reads TGTGCCAGCAGTGAATGGGCAGTTGGAAACACCATATATTTT. It specifies CASSEWAVGNTIYF. This chain links TRBV6-1 with TRBJ1-3; D is unclear. The CDR3 spans 14 residues. Germline CDR1 reads MNHNS; CDR2 reads SASEGT. Trimming pared 2 bases from V and 3 bases from J, leaving 8 bases between.

The genes are TRBV18 and TRBJ1-1; maybe TRBD1 (5 bases). Germline lookup yields CDR1 KGHSH and CDR2 LQKENI. There are 16 residues in the CDR3. V lost 6 bases to trimming and J lost 5 bases, with 22 bases between them. CDR3 region: CASSPRGVGAGTEAFF. CDR3 DNA sequence: TGTGCCAGCTCTCCCCGGGGGGTTGGGGCAGGAACTGAAGCTTTCTTT.

The V gene is TRBV7-2, the J gene TRBJ2-7; the D is unclear. The V gene lost 3 bases and the J gene lost 7 bases, with 10 bases spanning the gap. CDR3 size: 12 residues. CDR1 SGHTA and CDR2 FQGNSA come from the germline V gene. The CDR3 spells CASSFNPVEQYF. The DNA of the CDR3 is TGTGCCAGCAGCTTTAATCCGGTTGAGCAGTACTTC.

The chain couples TRBV7-6 to TRBJ1-1, with D possibly matching TRBD1 (6 bases). V was cut by 1 base and J by 0 bases, with 12 bases left in between. Germline CDR1 reads SGHVS; CDR2 reads FNYEAQ. The CDR3 sequence is 16 residues long. The CDR3 here is CASSLVDSPLNTEAFF. CDR3 DNA: TGTGCCAGCAGCTTAGTGGACAGTCCCCTGAACACTGAAGCTTTCTTT.

J is TRBJ1-1 and V is TRBV5-1; 10 bases align to TRBD1. In germline, CDR1 is SGHRS, CDR2 YFSETQ. The CDR3 is made up of 15 amino acids. Germline trimming cut 3 bases from V and 7 bases from J; bases unmatched to any gene: 9. In DNA form, the CDR3 reads TGCGCCAGCAGCTGGGGAGGGACAGGGGATGATGAAGCTTTCTTT. Encoded protein: CASSWGGTGDDEAFF.

In its sample, this clone was seen once. This chain uses TRBV6-1 with TRBJ1-2, with D unresolved. The CDR3 extends over 15 amino acids. Germline lookup yields CDR1 MNHNS and CDR2 SASEGT. V lost 2 bases to trimming and J lost 0 bases, with 10 bases between them. DNA of the CDR3: TGTGCCAGCAGTGAACGACCGACTCCTAACTATGGCTACACCTTC. It encodes CASSERPTPNYGYTF.

The chain has TRBV9 and TRBJ1-1; D perhaps matches TRBD1 (6 bases). The CDR3 is 15 amino acids. Germline CDR1 SGDLS, CDR2 YYNGEE. V was trimmed by 0 bases and J by 11 bases, leaving 20 bases between them. CDR3 residues: CASSVGPSGGAGAFF. The CDR3 bases are TGTGCCAGCAGCGTAGGCCCCTCGGGGGGCGCTGGGGCTTTCTTT.

The rearrangement uses TRBV7-2 and TRBJ2-5; a weak D match, TRBD1 (6 bases). The CDR3 has 15 residues. The germline V and J ends were trimmed by 5 bases and 2 bases, with 15 bases remaining between them. CDR1 and CDR2 (germline): SGHTA, FQGNSA. The CDR3 here is CASSILRGGQETQYF. The CDR3 DNA reads as TGTGCCAGCAGCATACTCAGGGGTGGTCAAGAGACCCAGTACTTC.

The V and J genes are TRBV6-5 and TRBJ1-2, with TRBD1 as a possible D gene (5 bases). V shed 2 bases and J shed 5 bases, with 9 bases lying between them. Germline V gene lookup returns CDR1 MNHEY and CDR2 SVGAGI. This CDR3 spans 13 amino acids. The CDR3, as DNA: TGTGCCAGCAGTTACAGGCAGGGTTATGGCTACACCTTC. This encodes CASSYRQGYGYTF.

The CDR3 sequence: CAISDVTGGMETQYF. The CDR3 bases are TGTGCCATCAGTGACGTCACAGGGGGCATGGAGACCCAGTACTTC. This chain links TRBV10-3 with TRBJ2-5; 9 nucleotides match TRBD1. CDR1 is ENHRY and CDR2 is SYGVKD in the germline V gene. Losses at the gene ends were 3 bases for V and 5 bases for J; bases not matched to a gene: 7. The CDR3 has 15 residues.

The J gene is TRBJ1-2, the V gene TRBV30; 8 bases fit TRBD1. The germline gives CDR1 GTSNPN, CDR2 SVGIG (reference sequence). The trim removed 1 base at V and 5 bases at J, leaving 15 bases unmatched. The CDR3 runs 17 residues. As DNA, the CDR3 is TGTGCCTGGAGTGGAGGCCCAATTCCAGGGGGCATTTATGGCTACACCTTC. This codes for CAWSGGPIPGGIYGYTF.

The chain links TRBV30 to TRBJ1-1, with D unresolved. Trimming left V 2 bases short and J 3 bases short, with 10 bases between. Germline CDR1 GTSNPN, CDR2 SVGIG (reference sequence). The CDR3 spans 13 residues. The CDR3: CAWSQQRHTEAFF. CDR3 nucleotides: TGTGCCTGGAGTCAACAGAGACACACTGAAGCTTTCTTT.

V gene TRBV5-1 combines with J gene TRBJ1-3, with D possibly TRBD1 on 5 matching bases. V was clipped by 2 bases and J by 4 bases, with 22 bases between them. CDR3 length equals 18 residues. Germline CDR1 reads SGHRS; CDR2 reads YFSETQ. The CDR3 spells CASSFRLRGRGAGNTIYF. The CDR3 coding sequence is TGCGCCAGCAGCTTTCGTTTGCGGGGCCGCGGTGCGGGAAACACCATATATTTT.

This sequence joins TRBV28 and TRBJ1-4, with 10 nucleotides matching TRBD1. The junction had 6 bases not matched to a gene; V was cut back by 8 bases and J by 6 bases. The CDR3 is 14 amino acids. The germline V gene has CDR1 MDHEN and CDR2 SYDVKM. The CDR3 loop is CASLDRGRHEKLFF. The CDR3 DNA reads TGTGCCAGCCTAGACAGGGGGCGACATGAAAAACTGTTTTTT.

The V gene is TRBV6-1, the J gene TRBJ1-1, with TRBD1 matching 7 bases. The CDR3 loop spans 16 amino acids. V lost 3 bases, J lost 2 bases, and 9 bases stayed unmatched. In germline, CDR1 is MNHNS, CDR2 SASEGT. The CDR3 spells CASSETGTVVNTEAFF. In DNA, the CDR3 is TGTGCCAGCAGTGAGACCGGGACAGTGGTTAACACTGAAGCTTTCTTT.

This sequence joins TRBV28 and TRBJ1-2; weak D call: TRBD1 (6 bases). The V end was cut by 6 bases, the J end by 0 bases, with 14 bases between. CDR1 is MDHEN and CDR2 is SYDVKM in the germline V gene. The CDR3 totals 15 residues. CDR3 sequence: CASRPQGPSNYGYTF. In DNA, the CDR3 is TGTGCCAGCAGGCCCCAGGGGCCCTCTAACTATGGCTACACCTTC.

The chain recombines TRBV19 with TRBJ1-5; no clear D. The CDR3 runs 13 residues. Germline CDR1 and CDR2: LNHDA and SQIVND (reference sequence). Trimming took off 3 bases at V and 4 bases at J, with 7 bases between the two ends. CDR3 nucleotide sequence: TGTGCCAGTAGTATTGACGGGAATCAGCCCCAGCATTTT. This gives the protein CASSIDGNQPQHF.

V is TRBV6-1 and J is TRBJ2-5; D remains unclear. The V end lost 2 bases, the J end lost 5 bases, and 6 bases lay between the germline ends. This CDR3 contains 12 residues. CDR1 is MNHNS, CDR2 SASEGT, per germline. In DNA, the CDR3 is TGTGCCAGCAGTGAATTGGGCGAGACCCAGTACTTC. Translated: CASSELGETQYF.

This rearrangement joins TRBV18 to TRBJ2-6; possibly TRBD2 for D (5 bases). In germline, CDR1 is KGHSH, CDR2 LQKENI. CDR3 length equals 15 residues. The V gene lost 3 bases and the J gene lost 1 base, with 7 bases spanning the gap. The CDR3 sequence: CASSPRESGANVLTF. The CDR3 DNA reads as TGTGCCAGCTCACCGAGGGAGTCTGGGGCCAACGTCCTGACTTTC.

The rearrangement uses TRBV7-2 and TRBJ2-1, with 15 bases matching TRBD2. The ends lost 3 bases at V and 12 bases at J; junction bases unmatched: 6. The CDR3 runs to 15 residues. Germline V gene lookup returns CDR1 SGHTA and CDR2 FQGNSA. The CDR3 region is CASSFGLAGGEGQFF. CDR3 nucleotides: TGTGCCAGCAGCTTCGGACTAGCGGGAGGGGAAGGGCAGTTCTTC.

The chain recombines TRBV7-2 with TRBJ1-1; 7 bases are a match to TRBD1. The CDR3 runs 15 residues. The germline V gene encodes CDR1 SGHTA and CDR2 FQGNSA. Trimming at V came to 7 bases and at J to 4 bases, leaving 12 bases not matched to a gene. The CDR3 reads CASNTVGGGGTEAFF. CDR3 nucleotides: TGTGCCAGCAACACCGTAGGGGGCGGTGGCACTGAAGCTTTCTTT.

V usage is TRBV6-1 and J usage is TRBJ2-3; the match to TRBD1 covers 8 bases. Germline CDR1 MNHNS, CDR2 SASEGT. This CDR3 has 15 amino acids. The V segment lost 1 base and the J segment 2 bases; nucleotides outside the gene matches: 2. The CDR3 reads CASSEGTGTTDTQYF. The CDR3 DNA reads TGTGCCAGCAGTGAAGGGACAGGGACCACAGATACGCAGTATTTT.

Within the sample, this clone is medium-sized. The chain uses TRBV28 and TRBJ2-2, with 8 bases aligning to TRBD2. CDR3 size: 14 residues. J gave up 7 bases and V 6 bases, and 7 bases lay outside the gene matches. Germline assignment: CDR1 MDHEN and CDR2 SYDVKM. As DNA, the CDR3 is TGTGCCAGCAGCAAGACTAGCGCGAGCGGGGAGCTGTTTTTT. Its protein product is CASSKTSASGELFF.

V is TRBV5-1 and J is TRBJ2-1; TRBD2 agrees at 7 bases. This CDR3 comprises 15 residues. CDR1 SGHRS and CDR2 YFSETQ come from the germline V gene. Unmatched junction bases numbered 5, after V lost 1 base and J lost 4 bases. The CDR3 sequence is CASSLIPSGYNEQFF. Written as DNA, the CDR3 is TGCGCCAGCAGCTTGATACCTAGCGGATACAATGAGCAGTTCTTC. Looking up the rest from reference TRBV5-1 and TRBJ2-1 gives the full variable domain: KAGVTQTPRYLIKTRGQQVTLSCSPISGHRSVSWYQQTPGQGLQFLFEYFSETQRNKGNFPGRFSGRQFSNSRSEMNVSTLELGDSALYLCASSLIPSGYNEQFFGPGTRLTVL.

V usage is TRBV5-6 and J usage is TRBJ2-7; 8 positions agree with TRBD2. This CDR3 spans 17 amino acids. The V gene end was trimmed by 3 bases and the J gene end by 2 bases; junction bases not matched to a gene: 13. Germline loops: CDR1 SGHDT, CDR2 YYEEEE. CDR3 in amino acids: CASSSGTREGVTYEQYF. CDR3 nucleotide sequence: TGTGCCAGCAGCTCCGGGACTAGGGAGGGGGTAACCTACGAGCAGTACTTC.

This chain links TRBV5-1 with TRBJ2-2; possibly TRBD1 for D (6 bases). Germline CDR1 reads SGHRS; CDR2 reads YFSETQ. Trimming pared 9 bases from V and 5 bases from J, leaving 17 bases between. This CDR3 is built from 14 residues. As DNA, the CDR3 is TGCGCCACCCGAGAGGACAGCCCAACCGGGGAGCTGTTTTTT. It yields the protein CATREDSPTGELFF.

This CDR3 reads CASSEDRGSDTEAFF. The CDR3 nucleotides read TGCGCCAGCAGTGAAGACAGGGGATCCGACACTGAAGCTTTCTTT. The chain employs TRBV10-1 and TRBJ1-1; TRBD1 agrees at 8 bases. Germline CDR1 WNHNN, CDR2 SYGVQD (reference sequence). J was trimmed by 3 bases and V by 3 bases; bases with no gene match: 6. The CDR3 extends over 15 amino acids.